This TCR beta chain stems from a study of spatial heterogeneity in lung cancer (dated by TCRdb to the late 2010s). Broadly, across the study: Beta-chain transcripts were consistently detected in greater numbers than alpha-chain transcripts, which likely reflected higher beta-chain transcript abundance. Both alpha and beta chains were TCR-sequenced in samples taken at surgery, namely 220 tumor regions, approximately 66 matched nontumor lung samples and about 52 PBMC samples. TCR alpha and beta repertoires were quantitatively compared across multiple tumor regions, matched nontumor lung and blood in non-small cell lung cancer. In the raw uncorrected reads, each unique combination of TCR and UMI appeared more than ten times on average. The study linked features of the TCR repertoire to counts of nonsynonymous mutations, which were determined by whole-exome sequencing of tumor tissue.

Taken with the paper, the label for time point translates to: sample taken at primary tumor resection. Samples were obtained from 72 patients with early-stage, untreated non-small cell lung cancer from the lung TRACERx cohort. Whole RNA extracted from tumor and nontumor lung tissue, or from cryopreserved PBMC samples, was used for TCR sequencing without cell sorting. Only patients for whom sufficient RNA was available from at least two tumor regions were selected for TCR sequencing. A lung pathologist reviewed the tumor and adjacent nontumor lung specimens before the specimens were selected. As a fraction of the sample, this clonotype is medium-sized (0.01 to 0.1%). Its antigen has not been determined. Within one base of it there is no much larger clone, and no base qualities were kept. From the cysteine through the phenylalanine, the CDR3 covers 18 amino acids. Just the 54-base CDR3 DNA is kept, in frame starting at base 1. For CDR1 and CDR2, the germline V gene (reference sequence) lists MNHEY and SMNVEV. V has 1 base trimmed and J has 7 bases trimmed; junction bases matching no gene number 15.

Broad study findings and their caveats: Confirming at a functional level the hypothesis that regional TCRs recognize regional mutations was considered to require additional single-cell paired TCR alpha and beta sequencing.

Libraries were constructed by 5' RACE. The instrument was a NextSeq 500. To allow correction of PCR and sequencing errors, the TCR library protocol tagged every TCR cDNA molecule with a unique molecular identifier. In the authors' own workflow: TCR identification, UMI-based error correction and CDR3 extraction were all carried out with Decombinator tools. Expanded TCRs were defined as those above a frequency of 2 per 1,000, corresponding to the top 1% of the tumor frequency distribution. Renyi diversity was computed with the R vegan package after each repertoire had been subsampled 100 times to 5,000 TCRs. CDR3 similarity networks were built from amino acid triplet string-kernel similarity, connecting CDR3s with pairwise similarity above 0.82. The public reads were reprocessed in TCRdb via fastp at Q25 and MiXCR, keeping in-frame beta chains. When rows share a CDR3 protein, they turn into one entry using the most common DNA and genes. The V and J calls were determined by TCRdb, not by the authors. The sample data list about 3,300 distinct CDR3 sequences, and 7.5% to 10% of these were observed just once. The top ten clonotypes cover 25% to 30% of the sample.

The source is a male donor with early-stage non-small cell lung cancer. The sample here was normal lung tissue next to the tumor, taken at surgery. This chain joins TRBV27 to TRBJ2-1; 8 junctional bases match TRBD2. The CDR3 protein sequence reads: CASSLLWAGSGGGNEQFF. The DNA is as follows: TGTGCCAGCAGTTTATTGTGGGCGGGAAGCGGGGGTGGGAATGAGCAGTTCTTC.